These 30 T cell receptor beta chains share one sample of origin, sequenced in a study of vaccination and CD4 T cells after COVID-19. No antigen has been identified for these receptors. With the Oncomine TCR Beta short-read assay, DNA from cultured CD4+ T cells was sequenced. TCRdb recomputed calls from the PCR reads with MiXCR, one row per CDR3 protein. The table lists roughly 3,300 distinct CDR3 sequences, over 75% of them singletons. Described treatment: roughly ten-day PBMC culture with coronavirus spike peptide pools or control peptides (ViraFEST assay). Specimen: CD4+ T cells from blood, cultured in vitro. All receptors come from a human donor who had recovered from COVID-19.

The rearrangement joins TRBV9 to TRBJ1-2; D possibly corresponds to TRBD1 (5 bases). Germline CDR1 and CDR2: SGDLS and YYNGEE. This CDR3 spans 15 amino acids. V lost 4 bases to trimming and J lost 3 bases, with 16 bases between them. The CDR3 DNA sequence: TGTGCCAGCAGCCCGACGGGACCTCCGGACTATGGCTACACCTTC. As protein: CASSPTGPPDYGYTF.

The chain joins TRBV5-4 to TRBJ2-7; D gene ambiguous. The CDR3 has 12 amino acids. Germline values: CDR1 SGHNT, CDR2 YYREEE (reference sequence). V dropped 0 bases and J dropped 1 base, with 2 bases sitting between them. CDR3 nucleotide sequence: TGTGCCAGCAGCTTGGAGTCCTACGAGCAGTACTTC. This sequence encodes CASSLESYEQYF. The whole variable domain, filled in from reference TRBV5-4 and TRBJ2-7, reads ETGVTQSPTHLIKTRGQQVTLRCSSQSGHNTVSWYQQALGQGPQFIFQYYREEENGRGNFPPRFSGLQFPNYSSELNVNALELDDSALYLCASSLESYEQYFGPGTRLTVT.

CDR3 sequence reads: CASTDSTNYGYTF. The CDR3 nucleotides are TGTGCCAGTACCGACAGCACCAACTATGGCTACACCTTC. The genes are TRBV19 and TRBJ1-2; weak D call: TRBD1 (5 bases). Germline loops: CDR1 LNHDA, CDR2 SQIVND (reference sequence). V dropped 7 bases and J dropped 2 bases, with 11 bases sitting between them. CDR3 size: 13 residues.

This chain links TRBV7-2 with TRBJ1-2; TRBD1 aligns across 7 bases. V lost 5 bases and J lost 5; bases outside the gene matches: 11. CDR1 and CDR2 from the germline V gene are SGHTA and FQGNSA. The CDR3 runs 15 residues. CDR3 nucleotide sequence: TGTGCCAGCAGCATACGTTCCGGGACAGATTATGGCTACACCTTC. Translation: CASSIRSGTDYGYTF.

This chain uses TRBV19 with TRBJ1-6; D unresolved. Germline-derived CDR1 and CDR2 are LNHDA and SQIVND (reference sequence). Trimming pared 4 bases from V and 9 bases from J, leaving 13 bases between. CDR3 size: 14 residues. The CDR3 here is CASSSPVKGSPLHF. CDR3 in DNA: TGTGCCAGTAGTAGCCCGGTCAAGGGTTCACCCCTCCACTTT.

V is TRBV7-3 and J is TRBJ1-1; D remains unclear. V was clipped by 4 bases and J by 0 bases, with 6 bases between them. The CDR3 has 13 amino acids. The V gene's germline CDR1 is SGHTA and CDR2 FQGTGA. CDR3 amino acids: CASSSGMNTEAFF. CDR3 sequence (DNA): TGTGCCAGCAGCTCGGGCATGAACACTGAAGCTTTCTTT.

The chain joins TRBV6-5 to TRBJ2-2, with D hard to call. The V gene lost 0 bases and the J gene lost 7 bases, with 3 bases spanning the gap. There are 12 residues in the CDR3. Germline CDR1 is MNHEY and CDR2 is SVGAGI. CDR3 region: CASSYSDGELFF. The CDR3 DNA reads TGTGCCAGCAGTTACTCGGACGGGGAGCTGTTTTTT.

The CDR3 here is CASIGRALNQPQHF. The CDR3 DNA sequence: TGTGCCAGTATTGGGAGGGCTCTCAATCAGCCCCAGCATTTT. This chain uses TRBV19 with TRBJ1-5; D unresolved. The germline gives CDR1 LNHDA, CDR2 SQIVND (reference sequence). The ends were cut back, 7 bases at V and 3 bases at J, with 13 bases in the middle. The CDR3 covers 14 residues.

This clonotype has just one count. The chain recombines TRBV19 with TRBJ1-6; D call uncertain. Trimming cost V 0 bases and J 8 bases, with 5 bases left between them. The CDR3 spans 13 residues. Per germline, CDR1 LNHDA and CDR2 SQIVND (reference sequence). CDR3 DNA: TGTGCCAGTAGTATAGATAGGGATTCACCCCTCCACTTT. Translating gives CASSIDRDSPLHF.

J is TRBJ1-2 and V is TRBV20-1; 7 bases are a match to TRBD1. Germline CDR1 DFQATT, CDR2 SNEGSKA (reference sequence). The CDR3 loop spans 13 amino acids. V shed 3 bases, J shed 4 bases, and the junction held 5 bases outside the gene matches. For the CDR3, the DNA is TGCAGTGCTAGCCAACAGGGGATCTATGGCTACACCTTC. It is translated as CSASQQGIYGYTF.

The CDR3 region is CASMGLNNQPQHF. CDR3 in DNA: TGTGCCAGTATGGGCCTCAACAATCAGCCCCAGCATTTT. V usage is TRBV6-1 and J usage is TRBJ1-5; D unclear. This CDR3 has 13 amino acids. CDR1 and CDR2 from the germline V gene are MNHNS and SASEGT. Trimming left V 9 bases short and J 3 bases short, with 12 bases between.

The chain uses TRBV6-4 and TRBJ1-2, with D hard to call. The germline V and J ends were trimmed by 4 bases and 5 bases, with 11 bases remaining between them. The V gene's germline CDR1 is MRHNA and CDR2 SNTAGT. This CDR3 comprises 13 residues. The CDR3 loop reads CASSVWEPYGYTF. CDR3 DNA: TGTGCCAGCAGTGTATGGGAGCCATATGGCTACACCTTC.

The gene calls are TRBV6-2 or TRBV6-3 and TRBJ1-3, with D hard to call. Trimming cost V 2 bases and J 4 bases, with 15 bases left between them. Germline loops: CDR1 MNHEY, CDR2 SVGEGT. The CDR3 has 16 residues. The CDR3 sequence is CASSYVGASGGNTIYF. The CDR3 nucleotides are TGTGCCAGCAGTTACGTAGGCGCCTCGGGAGGAAACACCATATATTTT.

The chain carries TRBV6-5 and TRBJ2-1, with D perhaps matching TRBD1 (6 bases). Germline values: CDR1 MNHEY, CDR2 SVGAGI. The V end lost 4 bases, the J end lost 9 bases, and 19 bases lay between the germline ends. The CDR3 has 15 residues. The CDR3 protein is CASSSTGTGFGEQFF. CDR3 coding DNA: TGTGCCAGCAGTTCAACAGGGACGGGATTTGGTGAGCAGTTCTTC.

The V call is TRBV15, the J call TRBJ2-7, with a tentative D call TRBD2 (6 bases). The germline V and J ends were trimmed by 8 bases and 3 bases, with 14 bases remaining between them. From germline, CDR1 is LNHNV and CDR2 YYDKDF (reference sequence). The CDR3 has 13 amino acids. The CDR3 region is CATRTVEGYEQYF. Here the CDR3 DNA reads TGTGCCACCCGAACTGTGGAGGGCTACGAGCAGTACTTC. Combining the CDR3 with reference TRBV15 and TRBJ2-7 gives the whole variable domain DAMVIQNPRYQVTQFGKPVTLSCSQTLNHNVMYWYQQKSSQAPKLLFHYYDKDFNNEADTPDNFQSRRPNTSFCFLDIRSPGLGDTAMYLCATRTVEGYEQYFGPGTRLTVT.

The rearrangement joins TRBV24-1 to TRBJ1-5; 10 bases line up with TRBD1. CDR1 and CDR2 (germline): KGHDR, SFDVKD. Trimming took 10 bases from V and 8 from J; bases not matched to a gene: 10. This CDR3 is built from 14 residues. The DNA of the CDR3 is TGTGCCACGGCGGACAGGGGGTTAAAGAAGCCCCAGCATTTT. Residues: CATADRGLKKPQHF.

This clonotype was seen a single time. J is TRBJ1-2 and V is TRBV6-2 or TRBV6-3, with 11 bases aligning to TRBD1. CDR3 length equals 18 residues. The germline CDR1 and CDR2 sequences are MNHEY and SVGEGT. With 2 bases clipped from V and 0 bases from J, the junction kept 8 bases outside the gene matches. The CDR3 here is CASSYRRTGGRSNYGYTF. The CDR3 nucleotides read TGTGCCAGCAGTTACCGGCGGACAGGGGGCCGCTCTAACTATGGCTACACCTTC.

The chain has TRBV18 and TRBJ1-5; 8 bases align to TRBD1. V lost 6 bases, J lost 0 bases, and 10 bases stayed unmatched. Looked up from germline, CDR1 is KGHSH and CDR2 is LQKENI. The CDR3 loop spans 17 amino acids. This chain's CDR3 is CASSPGQGGNSNQPQHF. The CDR3 DNA reads as TGTGCCAGCTCGCCTGGACAGGGAGGAAATAGCAATCAGCCCCAGCATTTT.

This clonotype has more than one count but fewer than ten. The rearrangement uses TRBV5-6 and TRBJ1-1, with 11 bases lining up with TRBD1. The V and J ends lost 1 base and 5 bases, in that order; junction bases with no gene match: 7. In germline, CDR1 is SGHDT, CDR2 YYEEEE. The CDR3 covers 16 residues. The chain's CDR3 is CASSLPGQGVRTEAFF. The DNA of the CDR3 is TGTGCCAGCAGCTTGCCGGGACAGGGGGTAAGGACTGAAGCTTTCTTT.

The V and J genes are TRBV28 and TRBJ1-5; D perhaps matches TRBD1 (6 bases). CDR3 length equals 17 residues. The germline gives CDR1 MDHEN, CDR2 SYDVKM. Trimming pared 7 bases from V and 2 bases from J, leaving 21 bases between. CDR3 bases: TGTGCCAGCACCCAGGGCGGGGGCGGTGGCGGCAATCAGCCCCAGCATTTT. This encodes CASTQGGGGGGNQPQHF.

This clonotype has just one count. This sequence joins TRBV3-1 and TRBJ1-6, with 7 nucleotides matching TRBD1. The CDR3 consists of 17 residues. Losses at the gene ends were 1 base for V and 7 bases for J; bases not matched to a gene: 10. CDR1 and CDR2 from the germline V gene are LGHDT and YNNKEL (reference sequence). CDR3 region: CASSQVLRGARNSPLHF. The CDR3 DNA reads as TGTGCCAGCAGCCAAGTCCTCAGGGGGGCGCGGAATTCACCCCTCCACTTT.

V usage is TRBV6-1 and J usage is TRBJ2-7, with 7 bases aligning to TRBD1. Trimming removed 6 bases from V and 6 bases from J; junction bases left unmatched: 5. The germline V gene encodes CDR1 MNHNS and CDR2 SASEGT. This CDR3 has 12 residues. Here the CDR3 DNA reads TGTGCCAGCAGAGGACAGGTGTCCGAGCAGTACTTC. This codes for CASRGQVSEQYF.

The rearrangement uses TRBV7-2 and TRBJ1-5; D remains ambiguous. Per germline, CDR1 SGHTA and CDR2 FQGNSA. The CDR3 totals 16 residues. Trimming took 1 base from V and 0 from J, leaving 10 bases between them. CDR3 in amino acids: CASSLEISLSNQPQHF. DNA for the CDR3: TGTGCCAGCAGCTTAGAGATCAGCCTTAGCAATCAGCCCCAGCATTTT.

This clonotype was seen only once. The rearrangement links TRBV7-3 to TRBJ1-4; D is uncertain. Germline CDR1 reads SGHTA; CDR2 reads FQGTGA. Trimming pared 4 bases from V and 2 bases from J, leaving 11 bases between. This CDR3 region has 15 residues. CDR3 nucleotides: TGTGCCAGCAGCTCCAACCGGGTCACTAATGAAAAACTGTTTTTT. Encoded protein: CASSSNRVTNEKLFF.

The chain recombines TRBV12-3 or TRBV12-4 with TRBJ1-2; no reliable D call. V gave up 2 bases and J gave up 0 bases, with 10 bases separating them. The CDR3 is 15 amino acids. The CDR3 here is CASSLSGTANYGYTF. The CDR3 coding sequence is TGTGCCAGCAGTTTAAGCGGCACGGCTAACTATGGCTACACCTTC.

The chain links TRBV29-1 to TRBJ1-5, with D possibly TRBD1 on 5 matching bases. The CDR3 runs to 12 residues. CDR1 is SQVTM, CDR2 ANQGSEA, per germline. With 4 bases removed from V and 2 bases from J, the gap between germline ends came to 6 bases. CDR3 protein: CSVGGGNQPQHF. The CDR3 DNA reads as TGCAGCGTTGGGGGGGGCAATCAGCCCCAGCATTTT.

The chain has TRBV30 and TRBJ1-5, with a weak D call TRBD1 (5 bases). The CDR3 loop spans 14 amino acids. The V gene's germline CDR1 is GTSNPN and CDR2 SVGIG (reference sequence). The germline V and J ends were trimmed by 5 bases and 3 bases, with 14 bases remaining between them. CDR3 loop: CAWATGSDNQPQHF. The CDR3 DNA reads TGTGCCTGGGCTACAGGATCGGACAATCAGCCCCAGCATTTT.

The chain is built from TRBV6-1 and TRBJ2-2; TRBD2 matches at 9 bases. Germline values: CDR1 MNHNS, CDR2 SASEGT. The V gene end was trimmed by 11 bases and the J gene end by 6 bases; junction bases not matched to a gene: 7. The CDR3 sequence is 13 residues long. CDR3 in amino acids: CAGRGGHPGELFF. Here the CDR3 DNA reads TGTGCCGGGCGGGGGGGCCACCCCGGGGAGCTGTTTTTT.

This chain uses TRBV6-2 or TRBV6-3 with TRBJ1-1; D remains unclear. V shed 8 bases and J shed 6 bases, with 16 bases lying between them. Germline V gene data show CDR1 as MNHEY and CDR2 as SVGEGT. The CDR3 covers 13 residues. CDR3 nucleotides: TGTGCCAGCCGAATCGGGGTCAGCTCTGAAGCTTTCTTT. This translates into CASRIGVSSEAFF.

The chain carries TRBV25-1 and TRBJ2-6; D gene uncertain. Trimming stripped 6 bases from V and 1 base from J, with 4 bases between. The CDR3 loop spans 13 amino acids. Germline assignment: CDR1 MGHDK and CDR2 SYGVNS. The CDR3 sequence is CASRWSGANVLTF. DNA of the CDR3: TGTGCCAGCAGGTGGTCTGGGGCCAACGTCCTGACTTTC.